A single sample gave rise to the 19 T cell receptor beta chains below, sequenced in a study of cytomegalovirus exposure and HLA in healthy donors. The PCR ran on 60 Vbeta and 13 Jbeta primers. Some clones are missing from TCRdb's copy, which holds only in-frame ones; the method was immunoSEQ multiplex PCR. The sample records about 160,000 clones, 82% being singletons. Material for sequencing was PBMCs. These receptors all stem from a girl aged 2-10 years in good health and CMV-seropositive.

This sequence joins TRBV19 and TRBJ2-1; TRBD1 is a possible D gene (5 bases). CDR3 size: 16 residues. The V gene's germline CDR1 is LNHDA and CDR2 SQIVND (reference sequence). V was shortened by 7 bases and J by 0 bases, with 16 bases between the two germline ends. The CDR3 sequence: CASTLSGAISYNEQFF. The CDR3 DNA sequence: TGTGCCAGTACCCTCAGTGGGGCGATCTCCTACAATGAGCAGTTCTTC. Combining the CDR3 with reference TRBV19 and TRBJ2-1 gives the whole variable domain DGGITQSPKYLFRKEGQNVTLSCEQNLNHDAMYWYRQDPGQGLRLIYYSQIVNDFQKGDIAEGYSVSREKKESFPLTVTSAQKNPTAFYLCASTLSGAISYNEQFFGPGTRLTVL.

This rearrangement joins TRBV5-5 to TRBJ2-3; TRBD2 might be the D (5 bases). This CDR3 spans 16 amino acids. Germline V lookup: CDR1 SGHKS, CDR2 YYEKEE (reference sequence). The V gene lost 4 bases and the J gene lost 0 bases, with 15 bases spanning the gap. The CDR3 reads CASSRPSGPSTDTQYF. The CDR3 bases are TGTGCCAGCAGCCGACCCAGCGGCCCTAGCACAGATACGCAGTATTTT.

The chain combines TRBV28 with TRBJ1-5, with unresolved D. Germline lookup yields CDR1 MDHEN and CDR2 SYDVKM. V was clipped by 1 base and J by 3 bases, with 7 bases between them. The CDR3 has 14 amino acids. The DNA of the CDR3 is TGTGCCAGCAGTTTATTCAGATTCAATCAGCCCCAGCATTTT. Translated: CASSLFRFNQPQHF.

This clone was recorded a few times. CDR3: CASSQARDPIYNEQFF. In DNA form, the CDR3 reads TGTGCCAGCAGCCAAGCGCGGGACCCTATCTACAATGAGCAGTTCTTC. V usage is TRBV4-2 and J usage is TRBJ2-1; maybe TRBD2 (6 bases). The V gene's germline CDR1 is LGHNA and CDR2 YNFKEQ. The CDR3 spans 16 residues. V was cut by 1 base and J by 3 bases, with 13 bases left in between.

The rearrangement uses TRBV11-2 and TRBJ2-7, with D perhaps TRBD2 (5 bases). This CDR3 has 16 amino acids. Germline CDR1 SGHAT, CDR2 FQNNGV. The V end was cut by 1 base, the J end by 2 bases, with 15 bases between. The CDR3 coding sequence is TGTGCCAGCAGCTTAGGGGTGAGGGCTTCTACCTACGAGCAGTACTTC. It specifies CASSLGVRASTYEQYF.

This clone was found once. V gene TRBV30 combines with J gene TRBJ1-1; 8 nucleotides match TRBD1. CDR1 is GTSNPN, CDR2 SVGIG, per germline (reference sequence). Germline trimming cut 3 bases from V and 4 bases from J; bases unmatched to any gene: 13. The CDR3 spans 16 residues. CDR3 sequence (DNA): TGTGCCTGGAGGGGGTTTGGCAGGGGGCAAGGCACTGAAGCTTTCTTT. Amino acids: CAWRGFGRGQGTEAFF.

The gene calls are TRBV30 and TRBJ1-1; 11 nucleotides match TRBD1. CDR3 size: 13 residues. CDR1 is GTSNPN and CDR2 is SVGIG in the germline V gene (reference sequence). The J segment lost 7 bases and the V segment lost 5 bases, leaving 6 bases of the junction unmatched. For the CDR3, the DNA is TGTGCCTGGGGGACCGGGACAGGGGGTGAAGCTTTCTTT. As protein: CAWGTGTGGEAFF.

The CDR3 DNA reads TGTGCCTGGAGTGTAATTATTGGGCAGATTAACACCGGGGAGCTGTTTTTT. Translated, it gives CAWSVIIGQINTGELFF. The gene calls are TRBV30 and TRBJ2-2, with no clear D. This CDR3 region has 17 residues. From germline, CDR1 is GTSNPN and CDR2 SVGIG (reference sequence). V shed 0 bases and J shed 2 bases, with 16 bases lying between them.

There are a few counts of this clone. CDR3 sequence reads: CASSLGRGATNEKLFF. CDR3 bases: TGTGCCAGCAGCTTAGGGAGGGGTGCGACTAATGAAAAACTGTTTTTT. The chain joins TRBV7-9 to TRBJ1-4; weak D call: TRBD1 (5 bases). The CDR3 totals 16 residues. V lost 1 base and J 2 bases, leaving 11 bases between the germline ends. Germline CDR1 and CDR2: SEHNR and FQNEAQ (reference sequence).

This rearrangement joins TRBV12-5 to TRBJ2-2, with D unclear. V dropped 2 bases and J dropped 4 bases, with 5 bases sitting between them. CDR3 size: 13 residues. The germline CDR1 and CDR2 sequences are LGHNT and FRNRAP. The CDR3, as DNA: TGTGCTAGTGGTTTGCCCTCCACCGGGGAGCTGTTTTTT. Translation gives CASGLPSTGELFF.

V is TRBV28 and J is TRBJ1-2; TRBD1 might be the D (5 bases). Germline values: CDR1 MDHEN, CDR2 SYDVKM. CDR3 length: 13 residues. V lost 1 base to trimming and J lost 2 bases, with 5 bases between them. CDR3 in amino acids: CASSLSGNYGYTF. CDR3 DNA sequence: TGTGCCAGCAGTTTATCAGGGAACTATGGCTACACCTTC.

This chain uses TRBV27 with TRBJ2-7; weak D call: TRBD2 (6 bases). V was pared by 3 bases and J by 3 bases, with 15 bases between. Germline V gives CDR1 MNHEY, CDR2 SMNVEV (reference sequence). This CDR3 has 15 amino acids. The CDR3 sequence is CASSFSGRPLYEQYF. In DNA form, the CDR3 reads TGTGCCAGCAGTTTCTCAGGGAGGCCCCTCTACGAGCAGTACTTC.

In regard to this clone: Its ends do not fully match the called genes, so a read error is possible. The J gene is TRBJ2-1, the V gene TRBV18; perhaps TRBD2 as D (5 bases). CDR1 is KGHSH and CDR2 is LQKENI in the germline V gene. The CDR3 length is 11 residues. The CDR3 protein is CASSAGTRQVF. CDR3 nucleotide sequence: TGTGCCAGCTCGGCCGGCACTAGGCAGGTCTTC.

The chain joins TRBV28 to TRBJ1-5; no definite D call. In germline, CDR1 is MDHEN, CDR2 SYDVKM. This CDR3 spans 18 amino acids. The V and J ends lost 3 bases and 9 bases respectively, with 27 bases between them. The DNA for the CDR3 is TGTGCCAGCAGTTTGAGGAGCTTAATCGTTGAGTTTAGACGGCCCCAGCATTTT. This encodes CASSLRSLIVEFRRPQHF. The full variable domain, completed using reference TRBV28 and TRBJ1-5, is DVKVTQSSRYLVKRTGEKVFLECVQDMDHENMFWYRQDPGLGLRLIYFSYDVKMKEKGDIPEGYSVSREKKERFSLILESASTNQTSMYLCASSLRSLIVEFRRPQHFGDGTRLSIL.

The chain is built from TRBV30 and TRBJ2-7, with D tentatively TRBD2 (6 bases). Germline loops: CDR1 GTSNPN, CDR2 SVGIG (reference sequence). Trimming stripped 4 bases from V and 3 bases from J, with 22 bases between. The CDR3 has 16 amino acids. CDR3: CAWKDGGTEIFYEQYF. CDR3 sequence (DNA): TGTGCCTGGAAGGATGGGGGGACCGAGATTTTCTACGAGCAGTACTTC. Supplemented by reference TRBV30 and TRBJ2-7, the full variable domain reads SQTIHQWPATLVQPVGSPLSLECTVEGTSNPNLYWYRQAAGRGLQLLFYSVGIGQISSEVPQNLSASRPQDRQFILSSKKLLLSDSGFYLCAWKDGGTEIFYEQYFGPGTRLTVT.

The table lists this clone with a count of one. The V call is TRBV5-1, the J call TRBJ2-7, with D uncertain. The CDR3 covers 13 residues. CDR1 and CDR2 (germline): SGHRS, YFSETQ. Trimming removed 4 bases at V and 2 bases at J, with 10 bases between. CDR3 coding DNA: TGCGCCAGCAGCCTCGGGTCTGCCTACGAGCAGTACTTC. It is translated as CASSLGSAYEQYF.

The V gene is TRBV6-4, the J gene TRBJ2-6; 8 nucleotides match TRBD2. V shed 6 bases and J 1 base; nucleotides not matched to a gene: 14. The germline V gene has CDR1 MRHNA and CDR2 SNTAGT. CDR3 length: 19 residues. For the CDR3, the DNA is TGTGCCAGCAGAATAGCGGGGACCCCTTCATTATCTGGGGCCAACGTCCTGACTTTC. Translation gives CASRIAGTPSLSGANVLTF.

V and J are TRBV25-1 and TRBJ2-5; 7 bases are a match to TRBD2. Germline V gene sequence: CDR1 MGHDK, CDR2 SYGVNS. The ends lost 4 bases at V and 3 bases at J; junction bases unmatched: 8. CDR3 length equals 15 residues. This chain's CDR3 is CASSVVFGGKETQYF. The DNA of the CDR3 is TGTGCCAGCAGTGTAGTGTTCGGGGGGAAAGAGACCCAGTACTTC.

This rearrangement joins TRBV5-4 to TRBJ2-3, with 7 bases fitting TRBD2. The V gene end was trimmed by 0 bases and the J gene end by 4 bases; junction bases not matched to a gene: 14. Germline V gene lookup returns CDR1 SGHNT and CDR2 YYREEE (reference sequence). The CDR3 loop spans 18 amino acids. CDR3 DNA sequence: TGTGCCAGCAGCTTGGGTAATACGGGAGGCCTAGGACCAGATACGCAGTATTTT. Residues: CASSLGNTGGLGPDTQYF.